These 21 T cell receptor beta chains were all obtained from the same sample, sequenced in a study of blood T cell repertoires in COVID-19. Using immunoSEQ multiplex PCR, the repertoire was profiled, and TCRdb retains in-frame clones only, with some absent. The sample comprises about 100,000 clones, 85% of which are singletons, and 1.5% to 2% rests with the top ten. Sample: peripheral blood. The receptors stem from a woman aged 70-85 years with active or convalescent COVID-19.

The J gene is TRBJ1-1, the V gene TRBV9, with TRBD1 matching 11 bases. Germline trimming cut 2 bases from V and 11 bases from J; bases unmatched to any gene: 11. The CDR3 is 15 amino acids. Germline loops: CDR1 SGDLS, CDR2 YYNGEE. The CDR3 sequence is CASSVSIGQGALAFF. Written as DNA, the CDR3 is TGTGCCAGCAGCGTCTCAATAGGACAGGGGGCGTTGGCTTTCTTT.

CDR3 sequence (DNA): TGTGCCAGCACCCTCGGAGCGGGGGCGTCCTACAATGAGCAGTTCTTC. Encoded protein: CASTLGAGASYNEQFF. The genes are TRBV7-3 and TRBJ2-1; 8 positions match TRBD2. The CDR3 contains 16 residues. Germline V gives CDR1 SGHTA, CDR2 FQGTGA. V was pared by 7 bases and J by 1 base, with 9 bases of the junction left unmatched. Complete variable domain (other parts from reference TRBV7-3 and TRBJ2-1): GAGVSQTPSNKVTEKGKYVELRCDPISGHTALYWYRQSLGQGPEFLIYFQGTGAADDSGLPNDRFFAVRPEGSVSTLKIQRTERGDSAVYLCASTLGAGASYNEQFFGPGTRLTVL.

This sequence joins TRBV19 and TRBJ1-4, with 9 bases that match TRBD1. CDR1 LNHDA and CDR2 SQIVND come from the germline V gene (reference sequence). The CDR3 covers 16 residues. V lost 1 base and J lost 8; bases outside the gene matches: 8. CDR3 sequence reads: CASSIAWDREGEKLFF. The CDR3 DNA reads as TGTGCCAGTAGTATAGCCTGGGACAGGGAAGGGGAAAAACTGTTTTTT. The whole variable domain, filled in from reference TRBV19 and TRBJ1-4, reads DGGITQSPKYLFRKEGQNVTLSCEQNLNHDAMYWYRQDPGQGLRLIYYSQIVNDFQKGDIAEGYSVSREKKESFPLTVTSAQKNPTAFYLCASSIAWDREGEKLFFGSGTQLSVL.

The J gene is TRBJ2-1, the V gene TRBV19; 9 bases match TRBD1. This CDR3 spans 17 amino acids. V gave up 5 bases and J gave up 2 bases; unmatched junction bases: 10. From germline, CDR1 is LNHDA and CDR2 SQIVND (reference sequence). CDR3 nucleotide sequence: TGTGCCAGTAGTCCAGGACAGGGGTCCCTAACCTACAATGAGCAGTTCTTC. It translates to CASSPGQGSLTYNEQFF.

The rearrangement joins TRBV5-1 to TRBJ1-1; possible D gene TRBD1, 5 bases. The V end was cut by 0 bases, the J end by 3 bases, with 6 bases between. The CDR3 spans 13 residues. Germline V gene lookup returns CDR1 SGHRS and CDR2 YFSETQ. As DNA, the CDR3 is TGCGCCAGCAGCTTGGGACAGCACACTGAAGCTTTCTTT. Protein product: CASSLGQHTEAFF.

The J gene is TRBJ2-1, the V gene TRBV27, with TRBD2 matching 8 bases. The CDR3 length is 15 residues. The V gene end was trimmed by 1 base and the J gene end by 7 bases; junction bases not matched to a gene: 6. Germline V gene lookup returns CDR1 MNHEY and CDR2 SMNVEV (reference sequence). As DNA, the CDR3 is TGTGCCAGCAGTTTATGGAGCGGGAGTGGGAATGAGCAGTTCTTC. Protein: CASSLWSGSGNEQFF.

This chain connects TRBV5-6 to TRBJ2-3; the match to TRBD1 covers 10 bases. This CDR3 is built from 16 residues. Germline V CDR1 and CDR2: SGHDT, YYEEEE. Germline trimming cut 0 bases from V and 0 bases from J; bases unmatched to any gene: 1. CDR3 region: CASSLVGQGSTDTQYF. CDR3 DNA: TGTGCCAGCAGCTTGGTGGGACAGGGGAGCACAGATACGCAGTATTTT.

The chain has TRBV25-1 and TRBJ2-3, with 8 bases fitting TRBD2. This CDR3 region has 15 residues. Per germline, CDR1 MGHDK and CDR2 SYGVNS. After removal of 7 bases from V and 3 bases from J, the junction contained 9 bases not matched to a gene. CDR3 sequence reads: CASNPRSGGTDTQYF. CDR3 bases: TGTGCCAGCAATCCCCGGAGCGGGGGAACAGATACGCAGTATTTT.

The rearrangement links TRBV4-1 to TRBJ2-1, with 9 positions matching TRBD2. Trimming cost V 1 base and J 7 bases; bases outside gene matches: 8. This CDR3 spans 16 amino acids. In germline, CDR1 is MGHRA, CDR2 YSYEKL. CDR3 amino acids: CASSQVVASGINEQFF. The DNA for the CDR3 is TGCGCCAGCAGCCAAGTCGTCGCTAGCGGGATAAATGAGCAGTTCTTC.

The chain has TRBV28 and TRBJ1-1; D is possibly TRBD1 (6 bases). This CDR3 has 12 amino acids. Deletions cut 4 bases from V and 11 bases from J, with 14 bases between. The germline CDR1 and CDR2 sequences are MDHEN and SYDVKM. The CDR3: CASSSTGTSAFF. The CDR3 bases are TGTGCCAGCAGTTCTACCGGGACATCGGCTTTCTTT.

Comment on this clone: A junction boundary mismatches the germline segment, possibly from a read error. The chain is built from TRBV7-6 and TRBJ1-1; TRBD1 matches 7 bases. The germline V gene has CDR1 SGHVS and CDR2 FNYEAQ. The CDR3 has 15 residues. The CDR3 is CASSLMTGSNSEAFF. The DNA of the CDR3 is TGTGCCAGCAGCTTGATGACAGGGTCGAACTCTGAAGCTTTCTTT.

CDR3 nucleotide sequence: TGTGCCAGCAGCTCGACAGGGGGCCTTGAAAAACTGTTTTTT. Translated: CASSSTGGLEKLFF. The V gene is TRBV5-4, the J gene TRBJ1-4; 10 bases agree with TRBD1. Losses at the gene ends were 3 bases for V and 7 bases for J; bases not matched to a gene: 3. Germline V gene data show CDR1 as SGHNT and CDR2 as YYREEE (reference sequence). There are 14 residues in the CDR3.

The J gene is TRBJ1-1, the V gene TRBV15, with D perhaps matching TRBD1 (5 bases). V dropped 1 base and J dropped 0 bases, with 9 bases sitting between them. CDR1 and CDR2 from the germline V gene are LNHNV and YYDKDF (reference sequence). The CDR3 consists of 15 residues. The CDR3 sequence is CATSRAPTVNTEAFF. CDR3 nucleotide sequence: TGTGCCACCAGCAGAGCCCCGACAGTGAACACTGAAGCTTTCTTT.

The chain uses TRBV27 and TRBJ1-2; 7 nucleotides line up with TRBD1. This CDR3 comprises 15 residues. J lost 3 bases, V lost 5 bases, and 9 bases had no gene match. CDR1 is MNHEY, CDR2 SMNVEV, per germline (reference sequence). In DNA, the CDR3 is TGTGCCAGCAGTCGGGGCAGGGGGTACGACTATGGCTACACCTTC. Translating gives CASSRGRGYDYGYTF.

This sequence joins TRBV19 and TRBJ1-5; 11 bases are shared with TRBD1. This CDR3 comprises 17 residues. In germline, CDR1 is LNHDA, CDR2 SQIVND (reference sequence). Trimming cost V 10 bases and J 2 bases; bases outside gene matches: 13. The CDR3 protein is CATSPGQGVRGNQPQHF. The CDR3 nucleotides read TGTGCCACCAGCCCGGGACAGGGGGTGAGGGGCAATCAGCCCCAGCATTTT. Combining the CDR3 with reference TRBV19 and TRBJ1-5 gives the whole variable domain DGGITQSPKYLFRKEGQNVTLSCEQNLNHDAMYWYRQDPGQGLRLIYYSQIVNDFQKGDIAEGYSVSREKKESFPLTVTSAQKNPTAFYLCATSPGQGVRGNQPQHFGDGTRLSIL.

This clone has just one count. CDR3 nucleotides: TGTGCCACCAGCAGAGCTGTCGGAGGGAACACTGAAGCTTTCTTT. This translates into CATSRAVGGNTEAFF. The chain couples TRBV15 to TRBJ1-1; D is undetermined. There are 15 residues in the CDR3. Between the trimmed V and J ends, which lost 1 base and 1 base, there was a span of 10 bases. Germline V gives CDR1 LNHNV, CDR2 YYDKDF (reference sequence).

The rearrangement uses TRBV29-1 and TRBJ1-1, with TRBD1 matching 8 bases. Looked up from germline, CDR1 is SQVTM and CDR2 is ANQGSEA. This CDR3 has 15 amino acids. Trimming removed 7 bases from V and 0 bases from J; junction bases left unmatched: 10. CDR3 sequence (DNA): TGCAGCGGTAGGGGGGCAGGGGGCTTGAACACTGAAGCTTTCTTT. Translated: CSGRGAGGLNTEAFF.

V gene TRBV7-9 combines with J gene TRBJ2-1; D unclear. V was pared by 3 bases and J by 2 bases, with 2 bases between. The CDR3 has 12 amino acids. Per germline, CDR1 SEHNR and CDR2 FQNEAQ (reference sequence). Here the CDR3 DNA reads TGTGCCAGCAGCTTCGCCTACAATGAGCAGTTCTTC. It translates to CASSFAYNEQFF.

As DNA, the CDR3 is TGTGCCACCCCTCCCCGTTCTAGTTCCGAGCAGTACTTC. Translated: CATPPRSSSEQYF. This chain connects TRBV27 to TRBJ2-7; D is unresolved. CDR3 length: 13 residues. Germline V gene lookup returns CDR1 MNHEY and CDR2 SMNVEV (reference sequence). Trimming took 10 bases from V and 6 from J, leaving 19 bases between them.

This clone occurred once. The CDR3 sequence: CASSQTGDTGELFF. The CDR3 nucleotides are TGTGCCAGCTCACAGACAGGGGACACCGGGGAGCTGTTTTTT. The J gene is TRBJ2-2, the V gene TRBV18; 8 bases match TRBD1. The CDR3 has 14 amino acids. Unmatched junction bases numbered 1, after V lost 4 bases and J lost 3 bases. The V gene's germline CDR1 is KGHSH and CDR2 LQKENI.

CDR3 bases: TGTGCCAGCAGCTTAATGATTGCGGAATCCTACGAGCAGTACTTC. Its protein product is CASSLMIAESYEQYF. This chain joins TRBV7-3 and TRBJ2-7; unclear D gene. This CDR3 contains 15 residues. Germline V gene data show CDR1 as SGHTA and CDR2 as FQGTGA. Trimming pared 1 base from V and 1 base from J, leaving 11 bases between.